The T cell receptor beta chain under discussion was sequenced for a study of blood T cells in healthy people across ages. Study-level findings and limits: No one knew whether donors had CMV, which possibly confounded expanded clonotype changes.

This CDR3 has 16 amino acids. Germline CDR1 and CDR2: MNHEY and SMNVEV (reference sequence). V dropped 7 bases and J dropped 4 bases, with 20 bases sitting between them. Every participating donor contributed 8.5 to 10 milliliters of peripheral blood through a draw. Each sample gave at least 6.5 million isolated PBMCs. Every sample gave at least 5 micrograms of total RNA when it was extracted. With a J-beta primer mix and a sample-barcoded 5' primer, a second PCR ran roughly 6 to 11 cycles. One entry per CDR3 protein results from TCRdb running MiXCR on the 5' RACE reads. The sample carries fewer than 2 million distinct CDR3 sequences, approximately 40% recorded once. Of note for this clonotype: Its antigen is currently unknown.

This clonotype originated in a human donor in good health. The V and J genes are TRBV27 and TRBJ2-1, with TRBD2 as a possible D gene (7 bases). The material sequenced was blood. The CDR3 DNA follows: TGTGCCAGCATCCAAGGGGGGGACTTTTTGTACAATGAGCAGTTCTTC. It is translated as CASIQGGDFLYNEQFF.